A selection of T cell receptor beta chains follows, all from one sample in a study of cytomegalovirus exposure and HLA in healthy donors. TCRdb's copy holds only in-frame clones and misses some; the assay was immunoSEQ multiplex PCR. This table holds some 150,000 clones, around 87% found once. The sequencing sample was made of PBMCs. All receptors come from a young woman in good health and CMV-seronegative. The CDR3 runs from the conserved cysteine through the conserved F or W. A D gene is named only where the DNA matches it firmly. Clone size is stated in some rows and not others, as once, few, many or a class when expanded.

len	v_gene	d_gene	j_gene	abundance	CDR3aa	CDR3nt
15	TRBV19	TRBD1	TRBJ1-2	-	CASSSISQGVYGYTF	TGTGCCAGTAGTTCCATTTCGCAGGGGGTCTATGGCTACACCTTC
19	TRBV28	-	TRBJ1-5	-	CASSLTVGLAEISNQPQHF	TGTGCCAGCAGTTTAACCGTCGGGCTAGCGGAGATAAGCAATCAGCCCCAGCATTTT
19	TRBV9	TRBD2	TRBJ2-1	once	CASSQGIAGDTRGGDEQFF	TGTGCCAGCAGCCAGGGGATAGCGGGAGACACCCGGGGGGGCGATGAGCAGTTCTTC
17	TRBV18	TRBD1	TRBJ2-2	-	CASSPNPTGGNTGELFF	TGTGCCAGCTCACCTAACCCCACAGGGGGGAACACCGGGGAGCTGTTTTTT
15	TRBV13	TRBD1	TRBJ2-2	-	CASSYRTGATGELFF	TGTGCCAGCAGCTACCGGACAGGAGCCACCGGGGAGCTGTTTTTT
15	TRBV5-1	-	TRBJ1-1	-	CASSLYTGTNTEAFF	TGCGCCAGCAGCTTATATACAGGGACGAACACTGAAGCTTTCTTT
19	TRBV19	-	TRBJ2-1	-	CASSIGLGRDQISYNEQFF	TGTGCCAGTAGTATAGGGTTGGGGCGGGACCAGATCTCCTACAATGAGCAGTTCTTC
17	TRBV7-6	TRBD2	TRBJ2-5	-	CASSFLLGGGDQETQYF	TGTGCCAGCAGCTTTCTTTTGGGCGGGGGGGATCAAGAGACCCAGTACTTC
12	TRBV30	-	TRBJ2-1	-	CAWSPDTDEQFF	TGTGCCTGGAGTCCGGACACGGATGAGCAGTTCTTC
20	TRBV10-2	-	TRBJ1-5	-	CASSESNWIGGLNSNQPQHF	TGCGCCAGCAGTGAGTCGAATTGGATAGGTGGGCTAAATAGCAATCAGCCCCAGCATTTT
15	TRBV5-1	TRBD1	TRBJ2-5	once	CASRGTGTPKETQYF	TGCGCCAGCCGTGGGACAGGGACACCCAAAGAGACCCAGTACTTC
15	TRBV7-9	TRBD1	TRBJ2-5	-	CASSWVSTHRGSQYF	TGTGCCAGCAGCTGGGTTTCGACACACAGGGGGTCCCAGTACTTC